Listed below are T cell receptor beta chains from one sample, sequenced in a study of blood T cell repertoires in COVID-19. The protocol was immunoSEQ multiplex PCR, while the TCRdb copy is restricted to in-frame clones and leaves out a portion. This table has 95,000 to 110,000 clones, around 82% appearing once. The sample taken for sequencing was peripheral blood. The receptor source for this set is a man aged 60 to 75 with acute or convalescent COVID-19. CDR3s include the opening cysteine and the closing phenylalanine or tryptophan. Fields, in order: J gene, clone size, D gene, V gene, CDR3 length, CDR3 DNA, CDR3 protein. A D gene is named only where the DNA matches it firmly. Size is omitted from some rows. Given values are once, few, many or a class for expanded clones.

j_call: TRBJ2-6
clone_size: -
d_call: TRBD1
v_call: TRBV19
cdr3_length: 16
cdr3_nt: TGTGCCAGTGACAGGGGGCTGTACTCTGGGGCCAACGTCCTGACTTTC
cdr3_aa: CASDRGLYSGANVLTF

j_call: TRBJ2-2
clone_size: -
d_call: TRBD1
v_call: TRBV7-3
cdr3_length: 14
cdr3_nt: TGTGCCAGCAGCTCCCCAGGGGGCACCGGGGAGCTGTTTTTT
cdr3_aa: CASSSPGGTGELFF

j_call: TRBJ2-5
clone_size: -
d_call: TRBD2
v_call: TRBV5-6
cdr3_length: 13
cdr3_nt: TGTGCCAGCAGTTATAGCGGGGCGGAGACCCAGTACTTC
cdr3_aa: CASSYSGAETQYF

j_call: TRBJ2-5
clone_size: many
d_call: -
v_call: TRBV6-5
cdr3_length: 13
cdr3_nt: TGTGCCAGCAGCCTACAGGGGAGGGAGACCCAGTACTTC
cdr3_aa: CASSLQGRETQYF

j_call: TRBJ1-5
clone_size: once
d_call: TRBD1
v_call: TRBV5-1
cdr3_length: 14
cdr3_nt: TGCGCCAGCAGCGCGGGGACAGATAATCAGCCCCAGCATTTT
cdr3_aa: CASSAGTDNQPQHF

j_call: TRBJ1-1
clone_size: -
d_call: -
v_call: TRBV5-1
cdr3_length: 14
cdr3_nt: TGCGCCAGCAGCTTGGAAACAACGGGCACTGAAGCTTTCTTT
cdr3_aa: CASSLETTGTEAFF

j_call: TRBJ1-3
clone_size: -
d_call: -
v_call: TRBV9
cdr3_length: 16
cdr3_nt: TGTGCCAGCAGCGTGTTCTCCTCTAGCTCTGGAAACACCATATATTTT
cdr3_aa: CASSVFSSSSGNTIYF

j_call: TRBJ2-3
clone_size: -
d_call: -
v_call: TRBV14
cdr3_length: 17
cdr3_nt: TGTGCCAGCAGCCAAGATCTTCGAGGACAACTGACAGATACGCAGTATTTT
cdr3_aa: CASSQDLRGQLTDTQYF

j_call: TRBJ2-1
clone_size: -
d_call: TRBD2
v_call: TRBV29-1
cdr3_length: 19
cdr3_nt: TGCAGCGTTAGCAACCCGATCACTAGCGGGAGGGTTGCCTACAATGAGCAGTTCTTC
cdr3_aa: CSVSNPITSGRVAYNEQFF

j_call: TRBJ1-1
clone_size: -
d_call: -
v_call: TRBV5-1
cdr3_length: 13
cdr3_nt: TGCGCCAGCAGGTCCTGGGGGGACACTGAAGCTTTCTTT
cdr3_aa: CASRSWGDTEAFF

j_call: TRBJ1-5
clone_size: -
d_call: -
v_call: TRBV19
cdr3_length: 14
cdr3_nt: TGTGCCAGTAGCGACAGATATAGCAATCAGCCCCAGCATTTT
cdr3_aa: CASSDRYSNQPQHF

j_call: TRBJ1-5
clone_size: -
d_call: TRBD1
v_call: TRBV5-6
cdr3_length: 16
cdr3_nt: TGTGCCAGCAGCCAGACAGGGAAGAAGGGCAATCAGCCCCAGCATTTT
cdr3_aa: CASSQTGKKGNQPQHF

j_call: TRBJ1-5
clone_size: -
d_call: -
v_call: TRBV2
cdr3_length: 15
cdr3_nt: TGTGCCAGCAGCGAGCAGGCCAGCCAAAATCAGCCCCAGCATTTT
cdr3_aa: CASSEQASQNQPQHF

j_call: TRBJ2-4
clone_size: once
d_call: TRBD2
v_call: TRBV2
cdr3_length: 16
cdr3_nt: TGTGCCAGCAGGGCCGGACTAGCGGCGGCCAAAAACATTCAGTACTTC
cdr3_aa: CASRAGLAAAKNIQYF

j_call: TRBJ2-5
clone_size: -
d_call: TRBD2
v_call: TRBV6-1
cdr3_length: 16
cdr3_nt: TGTGCCAGCAGTGAAGCTTTCACAGGGACTAGAGAGACCCAGTACTTC
cdr3_aa: CASSEAFTGTRETQYF

j_call: TRBJ1-1
clone_size: -
d_call: TRBD1
v_call: TRBV15
cdr3_length: 15
cdr3_nt: TGTGCCACCAGCACCCGACAGGGACTGAACACTGAAGCTTTCTTT
cdr3_aa: CATSTRQGLNTEAFF

j_call: TRBJ1-6
clone_size: -
d_call: -
v_call: TRBV5-1
cdr3_length: 16
cdr3_nt: TGCGCCAGCAGCCCTATAACATCCCGGGATAATTCACCCCTCCACTTT
cdr3_aa: CASSPITSRDNSPLHF

j_call: TRBJ1-6
clone_size: -
d_call: TRBD1
v_call: TRBV10-3
cdr3_length: 14
cdr3_nt: TGTGCCATCAGAATGGGACAGATGAACTCACCCCTCCACTTT
cdr3_aa: CAIRMGQMNSPLHF

j_call: TRBJ2-7
clone_size: few
d_call: TRBD1
v_call: TRBV30
cdr3_length: 13
cdr3_nt: TGTGCCTGGACGCCGGGACAGCCGTACGAGCAGTACTTC
cdr3_aa: CAWTPGQPYEQYF

j_call: TRBJ2-5
clone_size: once
d_call: -
v_call: TRBV6-2/TRBV6-3
cdr3_length: 13
cdr3_nt: TGTGCCAGCAACCCACACAGGGAAGAGACCCAGTACTTC
cdr3_aa: CASNPHREETQYF

j_call: TRBJ1-2
clone_size: -
d_call: -
v_call: TRBV18
cdr3_length: 15
cdr3_nt: TGTGCCAGCTCACCAGCAGGGAGGGCTAACTATGGCTACACCTTC
cdr3_aa: CASSPAGRANYGYTF

j_call: TRBJ2-3
clone_size: -
d_call: -
v_call: TRBV5-1
cdr3_length: 15
cdr3_nt: TGCGCCAGCAGCTTGGGAGGGGGAGTCACAGATACGCAGTATTTT
cdr3_aa: CASSLGGGVTDTQYF

j_call: TRBJ1-4
clone_size: -
d_call: -
v_call: TRBV30
cdr3_length: 15
cdr3_nt: TGTGCTGGCGGAGGGGCCTCTGCAACTAATGAAAAACTGTTTTTT
cdr3_aa: CAGGGASATNEKLFF

j_call: TRBJ2-5
clone_size: -
d_call: -
v_call: TRBV5-1
cdr3_length: 11
cdr3_nt: TGCGCCAGCAGCTTGGCGGAGACCCAGTACTTC
cdr3_aa: CASSLAETQYF

j_call: TRBJ2-3
clone_size: -
d_call: TRBD2
v_call: TRBV5-1
cdr3_length: 18
cdr3_nt: TGCGCCAGCAGCTATGGCGGACTAGCGGGAGGGCAGACAGATACGCAGTATTTT
cdr3_aa: CASSYGGLAGGQTDTQYF

j_call: TRBJ2-5
clone_size: -
d_call: -
v_call: TRBV11-1
cdr3_length: 14
cdr3_nt: TGTGCCAGCAGCCCGGACAGAGTCTCGGAGACCCAGTACTTC
cdr3_aa: CASSPDRVSETQYF

j_call: TRBJ2-1
clone_size: -
d_call: TRBD1
v_call: TRBV18
cdr3_length: 15
cdr3_nt: TGTGCCAGCTCACCATTTTTGCAGGGGGACAATGAGCAGTTCTTC
cdr3_aa: CASSPFLQGDNEQFF

j_call: TRBJ2-1
clone_size: once
d_call: -
v_call: TRBV5-1
cdr3_length: 15
cdr3_nt: TGCGCCAGCAGCCGGGGAATCGAGACCTACAATGAGCAGTTCTTC
cdr3_aa: CASSRGIETYNEQFF

j_call: TRBJ2-5
clone_size: -
d_call: TRBD2
v_call: TRBV10-3
cdr3_length: 18
cdr3_nt: TGTGCCATCAGTGACTCCCCGGGGACTAGCGGGAGGGAAGAGACCCAGTACTTC
cdr3_aa: CAISDSPGTSGREETQYF

j_call: TRBJ1-6
clone_size: -
d_call: -
v_call: TRBV10-3
cdr3_length: 15
cdr3_nt: TGTGCCATCAGGGATCCCAGGACAGATAATTCACCCCTCCACTTT
cdr3_aa: CAIRDPRTDNSPLHF

j_call: TRBJ1-5
clone_size: -
d_call: -
v_call: TRBV5-4
cdr3_length: 13
cdr3_nt: TGTGCCAGCAGCCCTCTCCCTAATCAGCCCCAGCATTTT
cdr3_aa: CASSPLPNQPQHF

j_call: TRBJ1-2
clone_size: -
d_call: TRBD1
v_call: TRBV5-1
cdr3_length: 15
cdr3_nt: TGCGCCAGCAGCTCGGGACAGCTTGGGAACTATGGCTACACCTTC
cdr3_aa: CASSSGQLGNYGYTF

j_call: TRBJ2-5
clone_size: -
d_call: TRBD1
v_call: TRBV25-1
cdr3_length: 15
cdr3_nt: TGTGCCAGCAGTCCCTCCTGGACAGGGGAAGAGACCCAGTACTTC
cdr3_aa: CASSPSWTGEETQYF

j_call: TRBJ1-3
clone_size: -
d_call: -
v_call: TRBV9
cdr3_length: 15
cdr3_nt: TGTGCCAGCAGCGTAGGACAGAGCTCTGGAAACACCATATATTTT
cdr3_aa: CASSVGQSSGNTIYF

j_call: TRBJ1-5
clone_size: -
d_call: TRBD1
v_call: TRBV3-1/TRBV3-2
cdr3_length: 15
cdr3_nt: TGTGCCAGCAGCCCGGACAGGGGGCAGGCTAAGCCCCAGCATTTT
cdr3_aa: CASSPDRGQAKPQHF

j_call: TRBJ2-1
clone_size: -
d_call: -
v_call: TRBV18
cdr3_length: 15
cdr3_nt: TGTGCCAGCTCCCCAGGGCGGGGAGACTACAATGAGCAGTTCTTC
cdr3_aa: CASSPGRGDYNEQFF

j_call: TRBJ1-2
clone_size: -
d_call: -
v_call: TRBV20-1
cdr3_length: 13
cdr3_nt: TGCAGTGCTAGTACAATGTTCAACTATGGCTACACCTTC
cdr3_aa: CSASTMFNYGYTF

j_call: TRBJ1-5
clone_size: -
d_call: TRBD1
v_call: TRBV11-2
cdr3_length: 16
cdr3_nt: TGTGCCAGCAGCTTAGGGACAGGTCCCCTAGGACAGCCCCAGCATTTT
cdr3_aa: CASSLGTGPLGQPQHF

j_call: TRBJ2-2
clone_size: once
d_call: -
v_call: TRBV7-3
cdr3_length: 15
cdr3_nt: TGTGCCAGCAGCCTAAACCGGGGAGACACCGGGGAACTGTTTTTT
cdr3_aa: CASSLNRGDTGELFF

j_call: TRBJ2-1
clone_size: -
d_call: -
v_call: TRBV5-4
cdr3_length: 15
cdr3_nt: TGTGCCAGCAGCTTGGGACAGGACTCCTACAATGAGCAGTTCTTC
cdr3_aa: CASSLGQDSYNEQFF

j_call: TRBJ2-5
clone_size: -
d_call: TRBD2
v_call: TRBV7-2
cdr3_length: 18
cdr3_nt: TGTGCCAGCAGCTTAGGGTCGCTAGCGGGGGGGTACCAAGAGACCCAGTACTTC
cdr3_aa: CASSLGSLAGGYQETQYF

j_call: TRBJ1-2
clone_size: -
d_call: -
v_call: TRBV29-1
cdr3_length: 13
cdr3_nt: TGCAGCGTTTACCTACAGGAAGGTGGTGGCTACACCTTC
cdr3_aa: CSVYLQEGGGYTF

j_call: TRBJ2-5
clone_size: -
d_call: -
v_call: TRBV4-1
cdr3_length: 14
cdr3_nt: TGCGCCAGCAGAAGTCTAAAGGGGGAAGAGACCCAGTACTTC
cdr3_aa: CASRSLKGEETQYF

j_call: TRBJ1-3
clone_size: once
d_call: TRBD1
v_call: TRBV11-2
cdr3_length: 16
cdr3_nt: TGTGCCAGCAGCTTTCGCGGGACAGGCTCTGGAAACACCATATATTTT
cdr3_aa: CASSFRGTGSGNTIYF

j_call: TRBJ1-4
clone_size: -
d_call: -
v_call: TRBV29-1
cdr3_length: 12
cdr3_nt: TGCAGCGTTGCGGGGGAAAATGAAAAACTGTTTTTT
cdr3_aa: CSVAGENEKLFF

j_call: TRBJ1-1
clone_size: few
d_call: TRBD1
v_call: TRBV4-1
cdr3_length: 14
cdr3_nt: TGCGCCAGCAGCCACGGGACAGGGGGGCCTGAAGCTTTCTTT
cdr3_aa: CASSHGTGGPEAFF

j_call: TRBJ1-5
clone_size: once
d_call: -
v_call: TRBV19
cdr3_length: 15
cdr3_nt: TGTGCCAGTAGTATCCCAGGGGAGCGTAGACAGCCCCAGCATTTT
cdr3_aa: CASSIPGERRQPQHF

j_call: TRBJ2-1
clone_size: -
d_call: TRBD1
v_call: TRBV5-4
cdr3_length: 16
cdr3_nt: TGTGCCAGCAGCCCAAGACAGGGGCTTGGTTCCAATGAGCAGTTCTTC
cdr3_aa: CASSPRQGLGSNEQFF

j_call: TRBJ1-5
clone_size: -
d_call: -
v_call: TRBV5-1
cdr3_length: 16
cdr3_nt: TGCGCCAGCTCCTCCCTCACGACAGCCCCGAATCAGCCCCAGCATTTT
cdr3_aa: CASSSLTTAPNQPQHF

j_call: TRBJ1-5
clone_size: -
d_call: -
v_call: TRBV2
cdr3_length: 12
cdr3_nt: TGTGCCAGCAGTGAGAGGGCCCAGCCCCAGCATTTT
cdr3_aa: CASSERAQPQHF

j_call: TRBJ2-2
clone_size: few
d_call: TRBD1
v_call: TRBV5-1
cdr3_length: 15
cdr3_nt: TGCGCCAGCAGCTTGGAACAGGGGGCAACCGGGGAGCTGTTTTTT
cdr3_aa: CASSLEQGATGELFF

j_call: TRBJ2-7
clone_size: -
d_call: -
v_call: TRBV6-2/TRBV6-3
cdr3_length: 16
cdr3_nt: TGTGCCAGCAGTTCGGGGAGACTATCCACCTTCTACGAGCAGTACTTC
cdr3_aa: CASSSGRLSTFYEQYF

j_call: TRBJ2-4
clone_size: -
d_call: -
v_call: TRBV4-1
cdr3_length: 18
cdr3_nt: TGCGCCAGCAGCCAAGACCCCGCGGGCAGGGGACACAAAAACATTCAGTACTTC
cdr3_aa: CASSQDPAGRGHKNIQYF

j_call: TRBJ1-2
clone_size: -
d_call: -
v_call: TRBV6-1
cdr3_length: 13
cdr3_nt: TGTGCCAGCAGTGAAATCACAGCTTATGGCTACACCTTC
cdr3_aa: CASSEITAYGYTF